The clone carrying this TCR beta chain was observed many times. In germline, CDR1 is SGHTA, CDR2 FQGTGA. Unmatched junction bases numbered 1, after V lost 4 bases and J lost 5 bases. This CDR3 contains 13 residues. This specimen comes from a study of human T cells and chemical hapten exposure. For the study at large: Sensitizing treatment utilized 2% DPC over a roughly 2 cm by roughly 2 cm portion of upper inner arm skin. Small volume differences among pooled libraries mainly caused per-sample TCR yield variation.

Time point of the sample: patch test 1, 2 weeks after DPC sensitization. Sample treatment: therapeutic diphenylcyclopropenone sensitization with weekly scalp DPC. Unfractionated whole blood yielded total RNA. A single record per CDR3 protein comes from TCRdb applying MiXCR to the RACE reads. The sample carries 80,000 or so distinct CDR3 sequences, about 10% recorded once. The chain joins TRBV7-3 to TRBJ1-5; TRBD1 matches 8 bases. The sample in question was whole blood, obtained in connection with sensitization to the hapten diphenylcyclopropenone (DPC). The TCR comes from a woman aged 45-65 years with alopecia areata. Some clones in this sample may be carry-over from other donors' samples. In nucleotides, the CDR3 is TGTGCCAGCAGCTCGGACAGGGATCAGCCCCAGCATTTT. Translated, it gives CASSSDRDQPQHF.